These 20 T cell receptor beta chains were sequenced from one sample in a study of blood T cell repertoires in COVID-19. Some clones are missing from TCRdb's copy, which holds only in-frame ones; the method was immunoSEQ multiplex PCR. The data show hundreds of thousands of clones, approximately 90% seen once. Sequencing was carried out using peripheral blood. The receptors stem from a woman aged 25 to 39 with active or convalescent COVID-19.

The chain uses TRBV24-1 and TRBJ2-1, with 8 bases lining up with TRBD2. The germline V gene has CDR1 KGHDR and CDR2 SFDVKD. The V gene end was trimmed by 3 bases and the J gene end by 5 bases; junction bases not matched to a gene: 5. This CDR3 is built from 15 residues. The DNA of the CDR3 is TGTGCCACCAGTGATCCCCGGACTAGCCACAATGAGCAGTTCTTC. Its protein is CATSDPRTSHNEQFF.

This clone came up once. This sequence joins TRBV2 and TRBJ2-7, with D possibly matching TRBD2 (6 bases). Germline assignment: CDR1 SNHLY and CDR2 FYNNEI. The CDR3 extends over 14 amino acids. The V end lost 6 bases, the J end lost 6 bases, and 18 bases lay between the germline ends. CDR3 nucleotides: TGTGCCAGCAGCTATGGGACTTGGTTCGCCGAGCAGTACTTC. It yields the protein CASSYGTWFAEQYF.

The chain carries TRBV6-1 and TRBJ2-5; TRBD2 agrees at 10 bases. This CDR3 contains 15 residues. V lost 1 base and J lost 10; bases outside the gene matches: 9. Looked up from germline, CDR1 is MNHNS and CDR2 is SASEGT. The CDR3 nucleotides are TGTGCCAGCAGTGAAGAGGCCAGCGGGGGGGCAGTCCAGTACTTC. Translating gives CASSEEASGGAVQYF.

The genes are TRBV6-6 and TRBJ2-2, with D hard to call. V was clipped by 5 bases and J by 7 bases, with 14 bases between them. Germline V gives CDR1 MNHNY, CDR2 SVGAGI (reference sequence). The CDR3 has 14 amino acids. The CDR3 bases are TGTGCCAGCAGTAACGGTCCCTTGATCGGGGAGCTGTTTTTT. Its protein is CASSNGPLIGELFF.

The rearrangement joins TRBV6-6 to TRBJ1-5; D is uncertain. Germline values: CDR1 MNHNY, CDR2 SVGAGI (reference sequence). V was pared by 2 bases and J by 4 bases, with 6 bases between. The CDR3 sequence is 13 residues long. In nucleotides, the CDR3 is TGTGCCAGCAGTTACACCGAGAATCAGCCCCAGCATTTT. Its protein is CASSYTENQPQHF.

A single count supports this clone. The CDR3 loop reads CASSQVEQGAEETQYF. The CDR3 DNA reads as TGCGCCAGCAGCCAAGTAGAACAGGGAGCGGAAGAGACCCAGTACTTC. The rearrangement links TRBV4-1 to TRBJ2-5; tentatively, D is TRBD1 (6 bases). Germline V gene data show CDR1 as MGHRA and CDR2 as YSYEKL. V was shortened by 1 base and J by 3 bases, with 15 bases between the two germline ends. The CDR3 runs to 16 residues.

The rearrangement links TRBV19 to TRBJ1-2; TRBD1 matches 8 bases. J lost 4 bases, V lost 8 bases, and 9 bases had no gene match. CDR3 size: 14 residues. Germline CDR1 and CDR2: LNHDA and SQIVND (reference sequence). CDR3 in amino acids: CASLITGGGYGYTF. The CDR3 coding sequence is TGTGCCAGTCTTATCACAGGGGGGGGCTATGGCTACACCTTC.

As regards this clone: This sample also contains other DNA sequences that code for the same CDR3. The chain joins TRBV6-5 to TRBJ1-3, with 7 nucleotides matching TRBD1. V shed 4 bases, J shed 2 bases, and the junction held 2 bases outside the gene matches. CDR3 length: 14 amino acids. Germline V gives CDR1 MNHEY, CDR2 SVGAGI. The CDR3 region is CASSLQGTGNTIYF. The CDR3 DNA reads as TGTGCCAGCAGTTTACAGGGGACTGGAAACACCATATATTTT.

V gene TRBV18 combines with J gene TRBJ2-1; 13 bases align to TRBD2. This CDR3 has 15 residues. The V gene's germline CDR1 is KGHSH and CDR2 LQKENI. The junction had 6 bases not matched to a gene; V was cut back by 6 bases and J by 7 bases. The CDR3 bases are TGTGCCAGCTCGTCGACTAGCGGGAGGCTGAATGAGCAGTTCTTC. This encodes CASSSTSGRLNEQFF.

The CDR3 is CASSLGDSSYEQYF. CDR3 nucleotides: TGTGCCAGCAGCTTAGGGGACAGCTCCTACGAGCAGTACTTC. V and J are TRBV7-9 and TRBJ2-7, with 7 bases that match TRBD1. Germline values: CDR1 SEHNR, CDR2 FQNEAQ (reference sequence). The CDR3 runs 14 residues. V lost 1 base, J lost 0 bases, and 0 bases stayed unmatched.

This CDR3 is CASSYSRGKGQETQYF. The CDR3, as DNA: TGTGCCAGCAGTTATAGCAGGGGGAAGGGCCAAGAGACCCAGTACTTC. The rearrangement joins TRBV2 to TRBJ2-5; 7 bases are shared with TRBD1. The CDR3 spans 16 residues. V dropped 5 bases and J dropped 1; count of bases not matched to a gene: 10. The germline V gene has CDR1 SNHLY and CDR2 FYNNEI.

V is TRBV6-5 and J is TRBJ2-5; possible D gene TRBD1, 6 bases. The CDR3 spans 12 residues. Germline lookup yields CDR1 MNHEY and CDR2 SVGAGI. Trimming pared 6 bases from V and 4 bases from J, leaving 9 bases between. CDR3 coding DNA: TGTGCCAGCAGGGGGGCTCCAGAGACCCAGTACTTC. It specifies CASRGAPETQYF.

The V and J genes are TRBV19 and TRBJ1-5, with a tentative D call TRBD1 (5 bases). The V end was cut by 7 bases, the J end by 2 bases, with 15 bases between. Germline V gives CDR1 LNHDA, CDR2 SQIVND (reference sequence). The CDR3 covers 15 residues. In nucleotides, the CDR3 is TGTGCCAGTACAAAGGGGCAGCAGGGCAATCAGCCCCAGCATTTT. Translated: CASTKGQQGNQPQHF.

V gene TRBV19 combines with J gene TRBJ1-2; 8 nucleotides agree with TRBD1. With V trimmed by 6 bases and J by 4 bases, 4 bases remained unmatched. The length of the CDR3 is 13 residues. CDR1 is LNHDA and CDR2 is SQIVND in the germline V gene (reference sequence). CDR3 coding DNA: TGTGCCAGTAGAATCGGACAGGGCTATGGCTACACCTTC. It yields the protein CASRIGQGYGYTF.

V is TRBV10-3 and J is TRBJ2-3; D is possibly TRBD1 (6 bases). Trimming stripped 4 bases from V and 1 base from J, with 12 bases between. The CDR3 spans 15 residues. Germline CDR1 reads ENHRY; CDR2 reads SYGVKD. The DNA of the CDR3 is TGTGCCATCAGTGCCGGCAGGGGAGGCACAGATACGCAGTATTTT. Protein product: CAISAGRGGTDTQYF.

The chain joins TRBV5-1 to TRBJ2-7; D gene uncertain. The V end lost 0 bases, the J end lost 7 bases, and 17 bases lay between the germline ends. Germline CDR1 and CDR2: SGHRS and YFSETQ. This CDR3 spans 15 amino acids. The CDR3: CASSLEAVAIWEQYF. In DNA form, the CDR3 reads TGCGCCAGCAGCTTGGAGGCGGTCGCTATTTGGGAGCAGTACTTC.

This clone was seen a handful of times. The chain joins TRBV7-8 to TRBJ1-2; D may be TRBD1 (5 bases). Germline loops: CDR1 SGHVS, CDR2 FQNEAQ. The CDR3 contains 14 residues. Deletions cut 1 base from V and 3 bases from J, with 9 bases between. The CDR3 is CASSLEDNYYGYTF. The CDR3 DNA is TGTGCCAGCAGCTTAGAGGACAACTACTATGGCTACACCTTC.

The gene calls are TRBV18 and TRBJ1-1, with D uncertain. Germline loops: CDR1 KGHSH, CDR2 LQKENI. V shed 2 bases and J shed 3 bases, with 7 bases lying between them. The CDR3 runs to 13 residues. The CDR3 is CASSPVSDTEAFF. The DNA of the CDR3 is TGTGCCAGCTCACCAGTGTCGGACACTGAAGCTTTCTTT.

This chain joins TRBV29-1 and TRBJ1-3; 11 nucleotides line up with TRBD1. Germline values: CDR1 SQVTM, CDR2 ANQGSEA. The CDR3 runs to 15 residues. The V and J ends lost 6 bases and 0 bases, in that order; junction bases with no gene match: 4. The CDR3 DNA reads as TGCAGCGTGGGGACAGGGGGGAGCTCTGGAAACACCATATATTTT. Its protein product is CSVGTGGSSGNTIYF.

This sequence joins TRBV2 and TRBJ2-7; 8 bases align to TRBD2. This CDR3 is built from 13 residues. Trimming removed 8 bases from V and 4 bases from J; junction bases left unmatched: 7. The V gene's germline CDR1 is SNHLY and CDR2 FYNNEI. Here the CDR3 DNA reads TGTGCCAGCGATCGGGAGGGCCGATACGAGCAGTACTTC. Its protein is CASDREGRYEQYF.